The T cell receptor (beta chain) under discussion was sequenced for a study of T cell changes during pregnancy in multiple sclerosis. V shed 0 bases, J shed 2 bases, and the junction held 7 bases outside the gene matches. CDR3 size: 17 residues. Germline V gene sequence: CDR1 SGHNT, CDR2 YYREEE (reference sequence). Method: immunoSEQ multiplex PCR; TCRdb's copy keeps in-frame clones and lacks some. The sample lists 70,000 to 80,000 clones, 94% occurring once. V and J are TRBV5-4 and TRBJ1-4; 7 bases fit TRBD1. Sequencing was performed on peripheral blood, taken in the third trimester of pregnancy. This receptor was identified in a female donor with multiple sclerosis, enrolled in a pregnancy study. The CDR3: CASSLGQGKRTNEKLFF. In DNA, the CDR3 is TGTGCCAGCAGCTTGGGACAGGGTAAGAGGACTAATGAAAAACTGTTTTTT.